These 18 T cell receptor beta chains originate from one sample sequenced in a study of T cells in Graves' hyperthyroidism and ophthalmopathy (dated by TCRdb to about 2019). Library creation used multiplex PCR. The instrument given in TCRdb is Illumina HiSeq 2000. TCR beta CDR3 regions were amplified from RNA transcripts. The TCR CDR3 was subjected to a first round of RT-PCR using the HTBI primer set and the Qiagen OneStep RT-PCR kit. TCRdb trimmed public reads at Q25 via fastp, called clones via MiXCR and kept in-frame beta chains. All rows with the same CDR3 protein become a single entry with the most common DNA and genes. The sample records approximately 640,000 distinct CDR3 sequences, 45% of which are singletons. Of the sample, about 7.7% is held by the ten largest clones. Sequencing used peripheral blood or thyroid tissue (not recorded which). These receptors all stem from an adult man with Graves' disease, either hyperthyroidism or ophthalmopathy (not recorded which).

This clonotype appeared a single time. The chain has TRBV29-1 and TRBJ1-5; TRBD1 aligns across 9 bases. The CDR3 covers 12 residues. V lost 4 bases to trimming and J lost 12 bases; unmatched junction nucleotides: 7. Per the germline V gene, CDR1 is SQVTM and CDR2 is ANQGSEA. This chain's CDR3 is CSVAGQGTDQHF. DNA of the CDR3: TGCAGCGTTGCAGGACAGGGGACAGACCAGCATTTT.

This clonotype was counted only a few times. The chain couples TRBV7-8 to TRBJ1-3; D call uncertain. Germline V gene data show CDR1 as SGHVS and CDR2 as FQNEAQ. V lost 5 bases and J lost 0, with 11 bases in between. This CDR3 has 15 residues. The DNA for the CDR3 is TGTGCCAGCAGCGAAAACCGTATCTCTGGAAACACCATATATTTT. Its protein product is CASSENRISGNTIYF. Supplemented by reference TRBV7-8 and TRBJ1-3, the full variable domain reads GAGVSQSPRYKVAKRGQDVALRCDPISGHVSLFWYQQALGQGPEFLTYFQNEAQLDKSGLPSDRFFAERPEGSVSTLKIQRTQQEDSAVYLCASSENRISGNTIYFGEGSWLTVV.

The chain employs TRBV10-3 and TRBJ2-5; unclear D gene. The CDR3 is made up of 14 amino acids. The V end was cut by 3 bases, the J end by 2 bases, with 10 bases between. Per germline, CDR1 ENHRY and CDR2 SYGVKD. CDR3 nucleotide sequence: TGTGCCATCAGTGACCAGGCGGTTCAAGAGACCCAGTACTTC. As protein: CAISDQAVQETQYF.

This clonotype was found many times. V is TRBV29-1 and J is TRBJ2-7; 13 bases are shared with TRBD2. From germline, CDR1 is SQVTM and CDR2 ANQGSEA. V shed 6 bases, J shed 6 bases, and the junction held 5 bases outside the gene matches. This CDR3 is 13 amino acids long. The CDR3 DNA follows: TGCAGCGTACGGACTAGCGGGAGTGGCGAGCAGTACTTC. This sequence encodes CSVRTSGSGEQYF.

This clonotype occurred a few times. The J gene is TRBJ1-6, the V gene TRBV20-1; D gene uncertain. The CDR3 totals 14 residues. Germline loops: CDR1 DFQATT, CDR2 SNEGSKA (reference sequence). V dropped 0 bases and J dropped 3 bases, with 6 bases sitting between them. In nucleotides, the CDR3 is TGCAGTGCTAGAGACCCCCACTATAATTCACCCCTCCACTTT. Translated, it gives CSARDPHYNSPLHF.

This clonotype was seen many times. J is TRBJ1-1 and V is TRBV7-9; D not resolved. Germline-derived CDR1 and CDR2 are SEHNR and FQNEAQ (reference sequence). The CDR3 totals 13 residues. V was pared by 7 bases and J by 4 bases, with 13 bases between. The CDR3 loop is CASTRALGTEAFF. DNA of the CDR3: TGTGCCAGCACCCGGGCGCTGGGCACTGAAGCTTTCTTT.

This clonotype was seen a few times. The chain is built from TRBV7-8 and TRBJ2-7, with 8 nucleotides matching TRBD1. The CDR3 has 16 residues. Germline loops: CDR1 SGHVS, CDR2 FQNEAQ. Trimming removed 3 bases from V and 3 bases from J; junction bases left unmatched: 10. This chain's CDR3 is CASSLAPGGQGYEQYF. The CDR3 bases are TGTGCCAGCAGCTTGGCCCCCGGAGGACAGGGCTACGAGCAGTACTTC.

This clonotype turned up a few times. The chain links TRBV5-1 to TRBJ1-1; tentative D call: TRBD1 (6 bases). The CDR3 length is 16 residues. Germline V gene data show CDR1 as SGHRS and CDR2 as YFSETQ. Trimming stripped 4 bases from V and 3 bases from J, with 19 bases between. The CDR3 here is CASSVGQLVGDTEAFF. CDR3 nucleotides: TGCGCCAGCAGCGTCGGACAGTTGGTAGGGGACACTGAAGCTTTCTTT.

This clonotype was observed at least ten times. The chain combines TRBV12-3 or TRBV12-4 with TRBJ1-2; 8 nucleotides match TRBD1. Trimming cost V 5 bases and J 5 bases; bases outside gene matches: 4. This CDR3 spans 13 amino acids. The CDR3, as DNA: TGTGCCAGCAGTAGGACAGGGACATATGGCTACACCTTC. It yields the protein CASSRTGTYGYTF.

This clonotype was seen only a few times. The J gene is TRBJ2-5, the V gene TRBV6-6, with 9 nucleotides matching TRBD2. This CDR3 spans 14 amino acids. The germline V gene has CDR1 MNHNY and CDR2 SVGAGI (reference sequence). V shed 6 bases and J 3 bases; nucleotides not matched to a gene: 5. The CDR3, as DNA: TGTGCCAGCAGACGCGGGGGGGCGGAAGAGACCCAGTACTTC. It codes for CASRRGGAEETQYF.

The chain carries TRBV20-1 and TRBJ1-3; D not certain. The CDR3 covers 13 residues. Germline assignment: CDR1 DFQATT and CDR2 SNEGSKA (reference sequence). The ends were cut back, 3 bases at V and 1 base at J, with 7 bases in the middle. CDR3 bases: TGCAGTGCTAGTAGGTTTTCTGGAAACACCATATATTTT. Translation gives CSASRFSGNTIYF.

The table lists this clonotype with many counts. V usage is TRBV10-3 and J usage is TRBJ2-7, with 8 bases matching TRBD1. V lost 4 bases, J lost 1 base, and 3 bases stayed unmatched. CDR3 length: 14 residues. Germline assignment: CDR1 ENHRY and CDR2 SYGVKD. CDR3: CAISGTGKSYEQYF. The CDR3 coding sequence is TGTGCCATCAGTGGGACAGGGAAGTCCTACGAGCAGTACTTC.

In nucleotides, the CDR3 is TGTGCCAGCAGCCAAGTCCTAGCGGGAAACTACGAGCAGTACTTC. This sequence encodes CASSQVLAGNYEQYF. The J gene is TRBJ2-7, the V gene TRBV3-1, with 9 bases identical to TRBD2. Trimming took 1 base from V and 3 from J; bases not matched to a gene: 4. CDR1 is LGHDT, CDR2 YNNKEL, per germline (reference sequence). CDR3 length: 15 amino acids.

As to this clonotype: Just one base apart from a much larger clone, this may be a read error. The rearrangement joins TRBV29-1 to TRBJ2-2; D unclear. CDR1 and CDR2 (germline): SQVTM, ANQGSEA. This CDR3 is 14 amino acids long. Trimming cost V 3 bases and J 1 base, with 9 bases left between them. In DNA form, the CDR3 reads TGCAGCGTTGACGGTCCAGGGAACACCGGGGAGCTGTTTTTT. Protein: CSVDGPGNTGELFF.

A single count supports this clonotype. V is TRBV29-1 and J is TRBJ2-7; 7 positions agree with TRBD1. In germline, CDR1 is SQVTM, CDR2 ANQGSEA. The CDR3 loop spans 14 amino acids. With 3 bases clipped from V and 5 bases from J, the junction kept 10 bases outside the gene matches. The CDR3 here is CSVDLTGSSNEQYF. The CDR3 DNA reads as TGCAGCGTTGACTTGACAGGGTCCTCAAACGAGCAGTACTTC.

This clonotype was picked up a small number of times. V is TRBV10-3 and J is TRBJ1-4; D is undetermined. Trimming took 7 bases from V and 6 from J, leaving 12 bases between them. Germline loops: CDR1 ENHRY, CDR2 SYGVKD. This CDR3 has 13 residues. The DNA for the CDR3 is TGTGCCATCAAGGAGGGTGGGGATGAAAAACTGTTTTTT. Translated: CAIKEGGDEKLFF.

This clonotype is a singleton in its sample. This chain joins TRBV20-1 and TRBJ2-5; D is possibly TRBD1 (5 bases). CDR3 size: 13 residues. Germline V CDR1 and CDR2: DFQATT, SNEGSKA (reference sequence). V shed 0 bases and J shed 5 bases, with 10 bases lying between them. The CDR3 nucleotides are TGCAGTGCTAGAGAGGTAGGGGATGAGACCCAGTACTTC. Its translation: CSAREVGDETQYF.

J is TRBJ2-7 and V is TRBV7-4, with 10 bases matching TRBD2. Trimming at V came to 5 bases and at J to 2 bases, leaving 3 bases not matched to a gene. Per germline, CDR1 SGHVT and CDR2 SQSDAQ. CDR3 size: 14 residues. CDR3 amino acids: CASSQAGGAYEQYF. In DNA, the CDR3 is TGTGCCAGCAGCCAAGCGGGGGGGGCCTACGAGCAGTACTTC.